The T cell receptor beta chain described here comes from a study of control samples from healthy donors and cancer patients. Produced via immunoSEQ multiplex PCR; TCRdb's table is partial and in-frame only. The sample shows some 70,000 clones, 75% to 90% of them seen only once. V dropped 5 bases and J dropped 0; count of bases not matched to a gene: 9. There are 16 residues in the CDR3. Germline CDR1 and CDR2: LNHDA and SQIVND (reference sequence). The chain combines TRBV19 with TRBJ1-1; 7 bases fit TRBD1. Sequencing used PBMCs. This receptor was taken from a woman aged 45-59 years with lung cancer. The CDR3 DNA is TGTGCCAGTAGTTCTGACAGGGCCGTTATGAACACTGAAGCTTTCTTT. It translates to CASSSDRAVMNTEAFF.